This T cell receptor beta chain was observed in a study of cytomegalovirus exposure and HLA in healthy donors listed by TCRdb under 2017. Regarding the research as a whole: According to a later analysis, one platform produced both the 110 or so validation repertoires and the approximately 660 repertoires of the first cohort. To predict cytomegalovirus infection status, the study brought together high-throughput TCR immunosequencing, statistical association of individual TCRs with disease status, and machine learning. Besides the first cohort of roughly 700 subjects, a separate validation cohort made up of around 120 different subjects was used. The study was designed to test whether signatures of past pathogen exposure could be identified by cataloging public T cell receptors. Study-wide findings and limitations: Subsequent analysis determined that TCRs grouped into clusters in the first cohort also showed a tendency toward co-occurrence across the 120 or so validation repertoires, and 94% of cluster scores exceeded 0. According to the authors, the approach could potentially be generalized to other disease states and immunological phenotypes. Most TCR sequences were observed very rarely across donors, whereas some public TCRs were present in many individuals. A later analysis had no HLA typing for the validation cohort, so co-occurrence there was scored across all 110 or so repertoires. In vitro tests confirmed that a few of the cytomegalovirus-associated TCR beta chains recognize cytomegalovirus antigens. The classifier was reported to diagnose cytomegalovirus status with high specificity and sensitivity in both the original and validation cohorts. In the study, approximately 160 TCR beta chains were listed as associated with cytomegalovirus.

Regarding this clone: Its antigen is not yet known. No base quality information exists; no much larger clone differs at one position.

V is cut back by 5 bases and J by 1 base, with 3 bases in the junction unmatched. Per the germline V gene (reference sequence), SEHNR is the CDR1 and FQNEAQ is the CDR2. The CDR3 runs 14 residues from the cysteine to the phenylalanine. Solely the CDR3 DNA is kept, with 42 bases framed from the first base. The donors were included in the validation cohort of 120 subjects, a group kept apart from the roughly 700-subject first cohort. The method behind the library was the immunoSEQ multiplex PCR assay. Regarding the original processing steps: To diagnose cytomegalovirus status from the catalog of TCR beta chain sequences, a statistical classification framework was built. The table comes from immuneACCESS by way of TCRdb, which keeps in-frame sequences with V and J called. Part of the clones is missing from these tables; in studies checked, under half for an unresolved V gene and the rest for unknown reasons. D and trimming come from the DNA, and the V and J calls and clone size come from that table. The sample table shows tens of thousands of clones, and roughly 93% are seen once. About 0.68% of the sample is held by the ten biggest clonotypes.

Sequencing was performed on PBMCs. This sequence was found in a man between 18 and 29 years old in good health and CMV-seronegative. The rearranged chain carries TRBV7-9 and TRBJ2-5, and 8 junction bases match TRBD1. The nucleotide sequence reads TGTGCCAGCAGCGCACAGGGGGGCCAAGAGACCCAGTACTTC. The resulting protein is CASSAQGGQETQYF.